Reported below is one TCR beta chain. Its binding antigen is unknown. Per-base quality was not reported, and no clone a single base away is much larger than it. The source of the sample is a study of blood T cell repertoires in COVID-19 (dated by TCRdb to the early 2020s). General notes on the study: Samples covering the acute and convalescent phases of COVID-19 were provided by collaborators in the United States, Italy and Spain. The material from the prospective study consisted of cDNA or gDNA derived from T cells, B-cell-depleted T cells, or PBMCs. Subjects who had been exposed to COVID-19, were actively infected with it, or had recovered from it provided the deeply sampled blood TCRbeta repertoires that made up the dataset. The repertoires were released in a freely available public database meant as a resource for research on the immune response to SARS-CoV-2. The samples were drawn from the first 160 participants of the ongoing ImmuneRACE study and from over 950 subjects provided by 6 global collaborators. A de-identified subject ID, COVID-19 status, age in years and sex were almost always included in the sample metadata. Where available, HLA class I and class II types were taken from metadata supplied by the sample provider and were not determined by assay-based typing.

Participants in the prospective study were aged about 18 to 95 years, lived in 24 United States geographic areas, and enrolled through a virtual design. In the prospective study, participants were assigned to cohorts based on the clinical history participants reported in a screening survey and a study questionnaire. Each participant in the prospective study had whole blood, serum and a nasopharyngeal or oropharyngeal swab collected by mobile phlebotomists. Additional blood draws and questionnaires over an approximately two-month period could optionally be provided by prospective study participants. Blood samples from the prospective study were shipped frozen or at room temperature prior to DNA extraction. The investigation overall reported the following: How much clinical and demographic metadata was included differed by source and by participant, and the metadata was provided uncurated.

TCRbeta CDR3 regions were amplified from genomic DNA by means of the immunoSEQ Assay, a bias-controlled multiplex PCR. In the original analysis: The number of nucleated cells in each sample was estimated by amplification of reference gene primers within the assay. To quantify the absolute abundance of each unique TCRbeta CDR3 rearrangement, sequence reads were collapsed and filtered. For each sample, productive Simpson clonality was calculated by taking the square root of Simpson's diversity index across productive rearrangements. The clones in this table, taken by TCRdb from immuneACCESS, are in-frame only. Not every clone is retained; where verified, under half of the shortfall comes from an unresolved V gene, and the cause of the rest is unknown. The DNA gave D and trimming, while V, J and clone size come from that table. This sample holds fewer than 200,000 clones; around 82% were observed only once. The ten most abundant clones make up about 5.5% of the sample.

Sequences LNHDA (CDR1) and SQIVND (CDR2) are obtained from the germline V gene (reference sequence). V loses 2 bases, J loses 4 bases, and the germline ends lie 15 bases apart. From the cysteine up to the phenylalanine, the CDR3 has a length of 16 residues. Only the CDR3 part of the read is kept: 48 bases, read in frame from the first base. The chain employs TRBV19 and TRBJ2-1, with TRBD1 as a weak D call on 5 bases. The specimen was PBMCs or T cells enriched from blood (not recorded which). This TCR was recovered from a woman aged 55-75 years with acute COVID-19. The DNA is TGTGCCAGTAGTATAATCCCCCAGGGCTCTTACAATGAGCAGTTCTTC. Protein translation: CASSIIPQGSYNEQFF.